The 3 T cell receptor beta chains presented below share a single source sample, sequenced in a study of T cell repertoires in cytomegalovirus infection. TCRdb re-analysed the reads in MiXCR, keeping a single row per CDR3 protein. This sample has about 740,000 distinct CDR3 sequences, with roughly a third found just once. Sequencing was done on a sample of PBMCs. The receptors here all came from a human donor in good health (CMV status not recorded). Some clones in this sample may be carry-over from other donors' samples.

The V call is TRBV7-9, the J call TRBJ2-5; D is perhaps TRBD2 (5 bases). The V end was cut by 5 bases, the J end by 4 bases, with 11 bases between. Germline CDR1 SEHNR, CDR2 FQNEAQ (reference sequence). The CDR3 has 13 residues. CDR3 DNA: TGTGCCAGCAGCGACCGGGATCTAGAGACCCAGTACTTC. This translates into CASSDRDLETQYF.

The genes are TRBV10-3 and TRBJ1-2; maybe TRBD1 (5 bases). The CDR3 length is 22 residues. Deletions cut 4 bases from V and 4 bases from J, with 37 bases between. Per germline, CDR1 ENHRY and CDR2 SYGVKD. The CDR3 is CAISGEKGIGKRKFDPGYGYTF. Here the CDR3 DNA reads TGTGCCATCAGTGGTGAGAAGGGGATCGGGAAAAGAAAATTCGACCCCGGCTATGGCTACACCTTC.

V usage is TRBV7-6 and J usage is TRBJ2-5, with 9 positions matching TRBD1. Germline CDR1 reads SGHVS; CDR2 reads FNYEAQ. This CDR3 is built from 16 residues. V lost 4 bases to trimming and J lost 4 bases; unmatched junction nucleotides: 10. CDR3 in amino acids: CASSSQGQGEGETQYF. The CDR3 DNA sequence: TGTGCCAGCAGCTCACAGGGACAGGGTGAAGGAGAGACCCAGTACTTC.